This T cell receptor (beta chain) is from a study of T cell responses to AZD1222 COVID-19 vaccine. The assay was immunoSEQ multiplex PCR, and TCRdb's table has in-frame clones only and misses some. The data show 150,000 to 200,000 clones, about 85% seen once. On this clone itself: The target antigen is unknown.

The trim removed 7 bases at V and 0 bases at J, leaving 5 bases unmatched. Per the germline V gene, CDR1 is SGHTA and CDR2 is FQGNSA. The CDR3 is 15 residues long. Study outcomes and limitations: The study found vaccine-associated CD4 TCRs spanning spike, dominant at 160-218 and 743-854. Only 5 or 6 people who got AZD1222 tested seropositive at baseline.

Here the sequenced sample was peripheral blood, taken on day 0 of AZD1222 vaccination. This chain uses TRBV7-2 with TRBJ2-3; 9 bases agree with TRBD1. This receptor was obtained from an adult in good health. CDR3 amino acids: CASTDRGFSTDTQYF. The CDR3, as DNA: TGTGCCAGCACGGACAGGGGATTCAGCACAGATACGCAGTATTTT.